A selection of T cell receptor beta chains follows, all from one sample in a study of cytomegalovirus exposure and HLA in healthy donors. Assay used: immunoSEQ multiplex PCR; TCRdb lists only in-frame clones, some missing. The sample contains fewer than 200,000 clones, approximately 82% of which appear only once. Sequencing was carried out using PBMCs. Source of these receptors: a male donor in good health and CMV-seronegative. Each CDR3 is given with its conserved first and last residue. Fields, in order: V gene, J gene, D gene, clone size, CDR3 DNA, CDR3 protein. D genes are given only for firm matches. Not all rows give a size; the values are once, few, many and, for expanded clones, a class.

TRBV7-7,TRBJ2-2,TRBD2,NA,TGTGCCAGCAGCTTAGGTATTAGCGGGGGATCGAACACCGGGGAGCTGTTTTTT,CASSLGISGGSNTGELFF
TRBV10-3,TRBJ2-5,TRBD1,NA,TGTGCCAGCGCCGGGGACAGAGCCCCCCAAGAGACCCAGTACTTC,CASAGDRAPQETQYF
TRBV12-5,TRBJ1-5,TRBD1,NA,TGTGCTAGTGGTTTGCCCACACTACAGGGGGAACAGCCCCAGCATTTT,CASGLPTLQGEQPQHF
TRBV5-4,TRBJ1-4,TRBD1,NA,TGTGCCACCCAGCGGGGACAGGCAAGGGAGAATGAAAAACTGTTTTTT,CATQRGQARENEKLFF
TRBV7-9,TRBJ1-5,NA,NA,TGTGCCAGCAGTTCGACGGGGACTCGGGGGCCCCAGCATTTT,CASSSTGTRGPQHF
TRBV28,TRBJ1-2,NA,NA,TGTGCCAGCAGTTTACTCCAGGATGGCTACACCTTC,CASSLLQDGYTF
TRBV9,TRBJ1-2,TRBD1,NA,TGTGCCAGCAGCGTAGCTGGGGGACAGGGTGTTAGCTACACCTTC,CASSVAGGQGVSYTF
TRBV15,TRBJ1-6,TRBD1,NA,TGTGCCACCAGCAGAGGAGGGACAGATACACCCCTCCACTTT,CATSRGGTDTPLHF
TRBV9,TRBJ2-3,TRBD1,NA,TGTGCCAGCAGCGTAAGGGGGCCATCCGGTGTGGATACGCAGTATTTT,CASSVRGPSGVDTQYF
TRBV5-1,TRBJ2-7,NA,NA,TGCGCCAGCAGCTTTAGTAGAGGTTACGAGCAGTACTTC,CASSFSRGYEQYF
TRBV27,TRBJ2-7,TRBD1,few,TGTGCCAGCAGCCCCACCGGGACAGGGACGTACTTTGCCTACGAGCAGTACTTC,CASSPTGTGTYFAYEQYF
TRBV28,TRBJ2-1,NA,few,TGTGCCAGCAGTTTATCTCCGGGATACAGGGACTACAATGAGCAGTTCTTC,CASSLSPGYRDYNEQFF
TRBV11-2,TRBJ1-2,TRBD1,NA,TGTGCCAGCAGCTCGGGACAGCCTTATGGCTACACCTTC,CASSSGQPYGYTF
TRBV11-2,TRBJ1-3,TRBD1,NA,TGTGCCAGCAGCCCAAGGACAGGACTCAACTCTGGAAACACCATATATTTT,CASSPRTGLNSGNTIYF
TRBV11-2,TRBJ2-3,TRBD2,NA,TGTGCCAGCAGCCCAGCGACTAGCGGGAGAGGCACAGATACGCAGTATTTT,CASSPATSGRGTDTQYF
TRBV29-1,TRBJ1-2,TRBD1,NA,TGCAGCGTTGCCCAGGGGGCCCCAGACCCCTATGGCTACACCTTC,CSVAQGAPDPYGYTF
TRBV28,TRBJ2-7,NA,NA,TGTGCCAGCAAGGTAGGGGGACATAGTATGGTCGAGCAGTACTTC,CASKVGGHSMVEQYF
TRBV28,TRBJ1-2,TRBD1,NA,TGTGCCAGCAGTACGTTGACAGGGGGCTTATATGGCTACACCTTC,CASSTLTGGLYGYTF
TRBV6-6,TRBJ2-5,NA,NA,TGTGCCAGCACCAAACGGGGGTCACTACAAGAGACCCAGTACTTC,CASTKRGSLQETQYF
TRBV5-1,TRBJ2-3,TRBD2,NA,TGCGCCAGCAGCCTTAGCGGGGGCCTGGATACGCAGTATTTT,CASSLSGGLDTQYF
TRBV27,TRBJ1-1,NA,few,TGTGCCAGCAGTTTAGGAGTCGGCACTGAAGCTTTCTTT,CASSLGVGTEAFF
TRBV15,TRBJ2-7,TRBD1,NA,TGTGCCACCAGCAGAGATCGGGACAGGGGATACGAGCAGTACTTC,CATSRDRDRGYEQYF
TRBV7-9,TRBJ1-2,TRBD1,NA,TGTTCCAGCAGCCAGGACAGGGAGGCTATTGTCTATGGCTACACCTTC,CSSSQDREAIVYGYTF
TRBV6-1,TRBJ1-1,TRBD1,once,TGTGCCAGCAGTGAAGCCCGGACAGGGCGGACTGAAGCTTTCTTT,CASSEARTGRTEAFF
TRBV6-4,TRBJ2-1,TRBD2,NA,TGTGCCAGCAAACCCGGTGACGCAGCGGGAGAACGTGAGCAGTTCTTC,CASKPGDAAGEREQFF
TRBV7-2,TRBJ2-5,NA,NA,TGTGCCAGCAGCCCGGAAGGCCCAGGGTGGGAGACCCAGTACTTC,CASSPEGPGWETQYF
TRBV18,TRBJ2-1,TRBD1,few,TGTGCCAGCTCATCTAGGACAGGGGGCTCATACAATGAGCAGTTCTTC,CASSSRTGGSYNEQFF
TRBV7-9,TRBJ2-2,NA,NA,TGTTCCAGCAGCTCGACGTCGGATCCAACTATGCACACCGGGGAGCTGTTTTTT,CSSSSTSDPTMHTGELFF
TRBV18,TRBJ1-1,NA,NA,TGTGCCAGCTCACCACAGGGGGGGACTGAAGCTTTCTTT,CASSPQGGTEAFF
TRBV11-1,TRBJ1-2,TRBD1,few,TGTGCCAGCAGCTCTTCCGGGACAGGGAAGCGTGGCTACACCTTC,CASSSSGTGKRGYTF
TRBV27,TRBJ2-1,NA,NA,TGTGCCAGCAGACTAACGCCAGGGTTCTACAATGAGCAGTTCTTC,CASRLTPGFYNEQFF
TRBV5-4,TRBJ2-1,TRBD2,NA,TGTGCCAGCAGCAGGCCGGGGGGTGAGCAGTTCTTC,CASSRPGGEQFF
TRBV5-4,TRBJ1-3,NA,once,TGTGCCAGCAGCATGTCACTCCCGTACTCTGGAAACACCATATATTTT,CASSMSLPYSGNTIYF
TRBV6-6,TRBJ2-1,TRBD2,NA,TGTGCCAGCGGACTAGCGGGAGGTCTTGAGCAGTTCTTC,CASGLAGGLEQFF
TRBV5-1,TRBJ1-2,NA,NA,TGCGCCAGCAGCTTCGGCCGGGGGGGCTACACCTTC,CASSFGRGGYTF
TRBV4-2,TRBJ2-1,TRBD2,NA,TGTGCCAGCAGCCCAACTCGGGGGAGGGCCAGCGATGAGCAGTTCTTC,CASSPTRGRASDEQFF
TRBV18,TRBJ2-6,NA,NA,TGTGCCAGCACTAGAGATAGCGGCACTGGGGCCAACGTCCTGACTTTC,CASTRDSGTGANVLTF
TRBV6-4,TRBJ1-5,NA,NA,TGTGCCAGCAGTGACTCTCATTCGGGGGGCCCCAATCAGCCCCAGCATTTT,CASSDSHSGGPNQPQHF
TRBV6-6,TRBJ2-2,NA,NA,TGTGCCGTTTACCGGGTCGGGGAGCTGTTTTTT,CAVYRVGELFF
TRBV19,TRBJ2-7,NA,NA,TGTGCCAGTAGCAATACAGGGACCCCCTACGAGCAGTACTTC,CASSNTGTPYEQYF
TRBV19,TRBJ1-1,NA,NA,TGTGCCAGTAGTATATCTTACACTGAAGCTTTCTTT,CASSISYTEAFF
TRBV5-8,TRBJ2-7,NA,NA,TGTGCCAGCAGCTTGGTCTACGAGCAGTACTTC,CASSLVYEQYF
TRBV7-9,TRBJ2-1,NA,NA,TGTGCCAGCAGCTTAGAGGCAGGGGAATGGAATGAGCAGTTCTTC,CASSLEAGEWNEQFF
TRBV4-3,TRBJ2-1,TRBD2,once,TGCGCCAGCAGCCTCCACCCAGCAGCGGGAGGGGGAGCCTACAATGAGCAGTTCTTC,CASSLHPAAGGGAYNEQFF
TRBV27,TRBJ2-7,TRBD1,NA,TGTGCCAGCAGTCAGGACAGGGCATCCGAGCAGTACTTC,CASSQDRASEQYF
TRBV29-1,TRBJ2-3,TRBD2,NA,TGCAGCGTCGTCGGAGGGACTAGAGGCACAGATACGCAGTATTTT,CSVVGGTRGTDTQYF
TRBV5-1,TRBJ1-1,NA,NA,TGCGCCAGCCGGTATGGCACTGAAGCTTTCTTT,CASRYGTEAFF
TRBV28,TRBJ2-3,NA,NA,TGTGGGAACTCTTCGGAGGGGCCGAAAACAGATACGCAGTATTTT,CGNSSEGPKTDTQYF
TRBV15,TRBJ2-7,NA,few,TGTGCCACCAGCAGTGGAGTGGGGACAGGACGTAGCGGGAGCTCCTACGAGCAGTACTTC,CATSSGVGTGRSGSSYEQYF
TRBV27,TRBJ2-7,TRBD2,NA,TGTGCCAGCAGTTTCCTCCGGACTAGCGGGAGTCAAATTAGCGAGCAGTACTTC,CASSFLRTSGSQISEQYF
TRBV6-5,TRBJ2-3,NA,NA,TGTGCCAGCAGTTACGGTCGCCAGGGTACAGATACGCAGTATTTT,CASSYGRQGTDTQYF
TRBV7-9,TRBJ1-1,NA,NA,TGTGCCAGCAGCTTAGGACAGAACACTGAAGCTTTCTTT,CASSLGQNTEAFF
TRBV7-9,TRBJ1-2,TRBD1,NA,TGTGCCAGCAGCCCCCGACAGGGGCCCACCGACTATGGCTACACCTTC,CASSPRQGPTDYGYTF
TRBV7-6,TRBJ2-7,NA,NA,TGTGCCAGCAGCTTAGGGGGCTCGGGGGGCCCAACCTACGAGCAGTACTTC,CASSLGGSGGPTYEQYF
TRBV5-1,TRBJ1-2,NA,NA,TGCGCCAGCAGCTTGGAGGCAGGGGCCGGGTATGGCTACACCTTC,CASSLEAGAGYGYTF